The sequence of this T cell receptor (beta chain) was determined in a study of cytomegalovirus exposure and HLA in healthy donors. Trimming left V 1 base short and J 1 base short, with 10 bases between. The CDR3 is 14 amino acids. The germline V gene encodes CDR1 GTSNPN and CDR2 SVGIG (reference sequence). On this clone: The antigen remains unidentified.

The PCR contained 60 Vbeta and 13 Jbeta primers. Sequencing was performed with immunoSEQ multiplex PCR; in TCRdb, only in-frame clones are kept and a portion is missing. The sample shows over 65,000 clones, 67% of them seen only once. Study-wide results and limits: Reportedly, TCR beta sequences accurately predicted HLA-A and HLA-B alleles in most subjects.

V gene TRBV30 combines with J gene TRBJ2-5, with a possible D match to TRBD2 (6 bases). The specimen was PBMCs. The TCR was taken from a woman between 45 and 60 years old in good health and CMV-seropositive. The CDR3 sequence: CAWSGGTAQETQYF. The DNA of the CDR3 is TGTGCCTGGAGTGGGGGGACTGCCCAAGAGACCCAGTACTTC.